Presented here are 8 T cell receptor beta chains from one specimen sequenced in a study of CD4 and CD8 cells across lung adenocarcinoma regions. TCRdb reanalysed the PCR reads using MiXCR and keeps one entry per CDR3 protein. This table has about 18,000 distinct CDR3 sequences, around 50% appearing once. What was sequenced was CD8+ T cells from the margin of a lung tumor. Receptor source: a male donor with lung adenocarcinoma. The CD4 and CD8 labels of this study may be unreliable.

This clonotype occurred once. The junction departs from the called germline gene at one end, perhaps through a read error. The gene calls are TRBV10-3 and TRBJ2-3; 8 bases align to TRBD2. This CDR3 contains 14 residues. The germline CDR1 and CDR2 sequences are ENHRY and SYGVKD. CDR3 in DNA: TGCGGCGGCACGGGAGCGGGAGCCAAAGATACTCAGTATTTT. Its protein product is CGGTGAGAKDTQYF.

The chain employs TRBV4-1 and TRBJ2-3; 8 bases line up with TRBD2. Germline CDR1 reads MGHRA; CDR2 reads YSYEKL. The CDR3 covers 17 residues. V gave up 3 bases and J gave up 4 bases; unmatched junction bases: 12. The DNA for the CDR3 is TGCGCCAGCAGCCAGGTTATCGGGGGGGAGCCCCCAGATACGCAGTATTTT. Translated, it gives CASSQVIGGEPPDTQYF.

This clonotype came up a few times. The J gene is TRBJ2-1, the V gene TRBV4-1, with D tentatively TRBD1 (6 bases). Germline CDR1 is MGHRA and CDR2 is YSYEKL. The CDR3 runs 17 residues. Trimming stripped 3 bases from V and 0 bases from J, with 15 bases between. CDR3 DNA: TGCGCCAGCAGCCACAGCCCTGGACAGTCCTCCTACAATGAGCAGTTCTTC. Translating it yields CASSHSPGQSSYNEQFF.

Comment on this clonotype: Germline is not matched at one junction end, which may reflect a read error. The chain recombines TRBV6-1 with TRBJ2-5; D possibly corresponds to TRBD2 (7 bases). The CDR3 runs to 18 residues. The germline gives CDR1 MNHNS, CDR2 SASEGT. CDR3 region: CASGGGGGARPWGETQYF. Written as DNA, the CDR3 is TGTGCCAGCGGGGGGGGGGGGGGGGCACGTCCGTGGGGCGAGACGCAGTACTTC.

In its sample, this clonotype was seen a few times. The chain combines TRBV6-1 with TRBJ2-4; the match to TRBD2 covers 9 bases. Judging by the DNA end, TRBJ2-7 fits better; the J call may be wrong. Germline V gene lookup returns CDR1 MNHNS and CDR2 SASEGT. The length of the CDR3 is 17 residues. CDR3 sequence (DNA): TGTGCCAGCAGCCCCGAATCGGGACTAGCAGCCTCCTACGAGCAGTACTTC. As protein: CASSPESGLAASYEQYF.

The genes are TRBV24-1 and TRBJ2-5; no firm D call. Germline V gives CDR1 KGHDR, CDR2 SFDVKD. The CDR3 is 13 amino acids. Trimming removed 3 bases at V and 4 bases at J, with 8 bases between. CDR3 sequence reads: CATSDPIVETQYF. CDR3 sequence (DNA): TGTGCCACCAGTGATCCGATCGTAGAGACCCAGTACTTC.

This chain joins TRBV10-3 and TRBJ2-3, with 7 bases matching TRBD2. The DNA matches TRBJ2-7 better at its end, which makes the J call doubtful. This CDR3 spans 14 amino acids. Germline CDR1 reads ENHRY; CDR2 reads SYGVKD. This CDR3 is CAGMGGGGTDTQYF. CDR3 DNA sequence: TGTGCGGGGATGGGGGGGGGTGGCACAGATACGCAGTACTTC.

The J gene is TRBJ1-1, the V gene TRBV11-2, with unresolved D. The CDR3 sequence is 14 residues long. Trimming pared 7 bases from V and 1 base from J, leaving 13 bases between. Germline assignment: CDR1 SGHAT and CDR2 FQNNGV. The CDR3 spells CASNREAWNTEAFF. CDR3 in DNA: TGTGCCAGCAATCGGGAGGCTTGGAACACTGAAGCTTTCTTT.